The 17 T cell receptor beta chains presented below share a single source sample, sequenced in a study of shared clonotypes between healthy human individuals. The assay was immunoSEQ multiplex PCR, and TCRdb's table has in-frame clones only and misses some. The table has about half a million clones, roughly 80% seen once. Sequencing was carried out using PBMCs. All receptors come from a woman aged 40 to 49 in good health. Some clones in this sample may be carry-over from other donors' samples.

The CDR3 DNA reads as TGTGCCAGCAGCTTCCTGGACAGTGATTACAATGAGCAGTTCTTC. This gives the protein CASSFLDSDYNEQFF. The chain couples TRBV5-6 to TRBJ2-1; a weak D match, TRBD1 (6 bases). With 2 bases removed from V and 4 bases from J, the gap between germline ends came to 13 bases. Germline-derived CDR1 and CDR2 are SGHDT and YYEEEE. CDR3 size: 15 residues.

This clone was seen only a few times. The J gene is TRBJ1-1, the V gene TRBV7-2; D not resolved. The CDR3 loop spans 14 amino acids. Germline-derived CDR1 and CDR2 are SGHTA and FQGNSA. Trimming cost V 6 bases and J 3 bases, with 14 bases left between them. DNA of the CDR3: TGTGCCAGCAGACCGGAGGAGGGATACACTGAAGCTTTCTTT. Protein sequence: CASRPEEGYTEAFF.

V usage is TRBV4-1 and J usage is TRBJ2-5; a possible D gene is TRBD1 (5 bases). Between the trimmed V and J ends, which lost 4 bases and 1 base, there was a span of 10 bases. Per germline, CDR1 MGHRA and CDR2 YSYEKL. There are 14 residues in the CDR3. The CDR3 coding sequence is TGCGCCAGCAGCCGTCGACAGATCCAAGAGACCCAGTACTTC. Protein: CASSRRQIQETQYF.

In its sample, this clone was seen once. Within the sample, other DNA sequences also encode this same CDR3. The chain joins TRBV28 to TRBJ2-7; 9 bases map to TRBD1. With 5 bases clipped from V and 3 bases from J, the junction kept 8 bases outside the gene matches. CDR1 is MDHEN, CDR2 SYDVKM, per germline. The CDR3 is made up of 15 amino acids. CDR3 bases: TGTGCCAGCAGTAAGCCCGGGACAGGGAGCTACGAGCAGTACTTC. Translated, it gives CASSKPGTGSYEQYF.

J is TRBJ1-3 and V is TRBV2; the match to TRBD1 covers 9 bases. The CDR3 covers 13 residues. Germline V gene sequence: CDR1 SNHLY, CDR2 FYNNEI. Germline trimming cut 6 bases from V and 6 bases from J; bases unmatched to any gene: 3. Here the CDR3 reads CASRTGGANTIYF. For the CDR3, the DNA is TGTGCCAGCAGAACAGGGGGCGCAAACACCATATATTTT. The complete variable domain, with remaining parts taken from reference TRBV2 and TRBJ1-3, reads EPEVTQTPSHQVTQMGQEVILRCVPISNHLYFYWYRQILGQKVEFLVSFYNNEISEKSEIFDDQFSVERPDGSNFTLKIRSTKLEDSAMYFCASRTGGANTIYFGEGSWLTVV.

V and J are TRBV11-2 and TRBJ2-7, with TRBD2 matching over 8 bases. V trimming: 3 bases; J trimming: 5 bases; junction bases outside the gene matches: 9. CDR3 size: 15 residues. The germline CDR1 and CDR2 sequences are SGHAT and FQNNGV. In DNA form, the CDR3 reads TGTGCCAGCAGCTTGGTAGCAGCGGGAGTGCACGAGCAGTACTTC. Protein: CASSLVAAGVHEQYF.

The rearrangement links TRBV18 to TRBJ2-7, with TRBD1 identical over 8 bases. Looked up from germline, CDR1 is KGHSH and CDR2 is LQKENI. The junction had 11 bases not matched to a gene; V was cut back by 3 bases and J by 1 base. This CDR3 has 17 amino acids. The CDR3 loop reads CASSPPVDRGRSYEQYF. CDR3 nucleotides: TGTGCCAGCTCACCCCCCGTCGACAGGGGACGGTCCTACGAGCAGTACTTC. Using reference TRBV18 and TRBJ2-7 for the parts outside the CDR3, the full variable domain is NAGVMQNPRHLVRRRGQEARLRCSPMKGHSHVYWYRQLPEEGLKFMVYLQKENIIDESGMPKERFSAEFPKEGPSILRIQQVVRGDSAAYFCASSPPVDRGRSYEQYFGPGTRLTVT.

The V and J genes are TRBV4-1 and TRBJ1-5; D unclear. Germline CDR1 is MGHRA and CDR2 is YSYEKL. This CDR3 region has 18 residues. The V end lost 5 bases, the J end lost 3 bases, and 23 bases lay between the germline ends. The CDR3: CASSWQSSRFRNNQPQHF. The DNA of the CDR3 is TGCGCCAGCAGCTGGCAAAGTTCGCGTTTCAGGAACAATCAGCCCCAGCATTTT.

This clone was observed once. V gene TRBV5-1 combines with J gene TRBJ1-1; perhaps TRBD1 as D (6 bases). Trimming left V 6 bases short and J 4 bases short, with 16 bases between. The CDR3 totals 14 residues. CDR1 and CDR2 from the germline V gene are SGHRS and YFSETQ. CDR3 protein: CASNLQGEGTEAFF. DNA for the CDR3: TGCGCCAGCAACTTACAGGGAGAGGGCACTGAAGCTTTCTTT.

A single count supports this clone. The chain has TRBV18 and TRBJ2-1; no reliable D call. This CDR3 comprises 15 residues. CDR1 KGHSH and CDR2 LQKENI come from the germline V gene. Trimming left V 6 bases short and J 0 bases short, with 12 bases between. CDR3 in amino acids: CASSYSVLSYNEQFF. DNA for the CDR3: TGTGCCAGCTCCTACAGCGTCCTCTCCTACAATGAGCAGTTCTTC. The full variable domain, its missing parts supplied by reference TRBV18 and TRBJ2-1, is NAGVMQNPRHLVRRRGQEARLRCSPMKGHSHVYWYRQLPEEGLKFMVYLQKENIIDESGMPKERFSAEFPKEGPSILRIQQVVRGDSAAYFCASSYSVLSYNEQFFGPGTRLTVL.

The chain has TRBV5-1 and TRBJ1-2; TRBD1 might be the D (6 bases). The V gene lost 4 bases and the J gene lost 0 bases, with 13 bases spanning the gap. Germline-derived CDR1 and CDR2 are SGHRS and YFSETQ. The CDR3 length is 15 residues. The CDR3: CASSVDGQPNYGYTF. The DNA of the CDR3 is TGCGCCAGCAGCGTAGATGGACAGCCTAACTATGGCTACACCTTC. Looking up the rest from reference TRBV5-1 and TRBJ1-2 gives the full variable domain: KAGVTQTPRYLIKTRGQQVTLSCSPISGHRSVSWYQQTPGQGLQFLFEYFSETQRNKGNFPGRFSGRQFSNSRSEMNVSTLELGDSALYLCASSVDGQPNYGYTFGSGTRLTVV.

About this clone: With a far larger clone one base away, a read error is the likely cause. This chain links TRBV4-1 with TRBJ2-1, with D unresolved. With 1 base removed from V and 10 bases from J, the gap between germline ends came to 11 bases. Germline V gene sequence: CDR1 MGHRA, CDR2 YSYEKL. The CDR3 is 13 residues long. CDR3 sequence: CASSQAMCLEQFF. The CDR3 DNA sequence: TGCGCCAGCAGCCAAGCTATGTGTTTGGAGCAGTTCTTC.

The genes are TRBV2 and TRBJ1-1; D remains ambiguous. The CDR3 covers 12 residues. Germline V gene lookup returns CDR1 SNHLY and CDR2 FYNNEI. The V end lost 6 bases, the J end lost 4 bases, and 9 bases lay between the germline ends. The CDR3: CASRIWGTEAFF. CDR3 DNA: TGTGCCAGCAGGATATGGGGCACTGAAGCTTTCTTT.

The chain joins TRBV5-4 to TRBJ2-5; D is possibly TRBD2 (5 bases). Germline V lookup: CDR1 SGHNT, CDR2 YYREEE (reference sequence). The CDR3 is 16 residues long. Trimming shortened V by 4 bases and J by 0 bases, and 16 bases separated the two germline ends. The CDR3 reads CASSLIASRHQETQYF. As DNA, the CDR3 is TGTGCCAGCAGCCTCATAGCGTCGCGACACCAAGAGACCCAGTACTTC. The full variable domain, with the rest looked up from reference TRBV5-4 and TRBJ2-5, is ETGVTQSPTHLIKTRGQQVTLRCSSQSGHNTVSWYQQALGQGPQFIFQYYREEENGRGNFPPRFSGLQFPNYSSELNVNALELDDSALYLCASSLIASRHQETQYFGPGTRLLVL.

The chain couples TRBV5-1 to TRBJ2-3; 8 bases agree with TRBD1. This CDR3 comprises 15 residues. The germline V gene encodes CDR1 SGHRS and CDR2 YFSETQ. The ends lost 1 base at V and 1 base at J; junction bases unmatched: 2. The CDR3 region is CASSLPGQGTDTQYF. In DNA form, the CDR3 reads TGCGCCAGCAGCTTGCCGGGACAGGGCACAGATACGCAGTATTTT.

This rearrangement joins TRBV10-3 to TRBJ2-6; D is undetermined. V was trimmed by 4 bases and J by 0 bases, leaving 4 bases between them. Germline loops: CDR1 ENHRY, CDR2 SYGVKD. There are 14 residues in the CDR3. The CDR3 coding sequence is TGTGCCATCAGTGTTGGCTCTGGGGCCAACGTCCTGACTTTC. This codes for CAISVGSGANVLTF.

The CDR3 sequence is CASSLDGRNNEQFF. The CDR3, as DNA: TGCGCCAGCAGCTTGGATGGACGCAACAATGAGCAGTTCTTC. The gene calls are TRBV5-1 and TRBJ2-1; no clear D gene. Germline V gene sequence: CDR1 SGHRS, CDR2 YFSETQ. The CDR3 contains 14 residues. V lost 0 bases and J lost 5, with 9 bases in between.